Listed below are T cell receptor beta chains from one sample, sequenced in a study of blood T cell repertoires in COVID-19. Sequencing used immunoSEQ multiplex PCR; TCRdb keeps in-frame clones, though not all of them. The data hold a few hundred thousand clones, with about 86% observed a single time. The source material was PBMCs or T cells enriched from blood (not recorded which). Receptors were obtained from a man aged 30 to 45 with acute COVID-19. Each CDR3 is given with its conserved first and last residue.

j_call,v_call,cdr3_length,cdr3_aa
TRBJ1-2,TRBV7-9,13,CASSPDRPYGYTF
TRBJ1-2,TRBV12-3/TRBV12-4,13,CASTPRVTDGYTF
TRBJ1-2,TRBV21-1,14,CASRARGPVWSYTF
TRBJ1-1,TRBV19,13,CASSPRSTDVAFF
TRBJ2-5,TRBV24-1,17,CATSDPALGGGQETQYF
TRBJ2-5,TRBV5-4,14,CASSLGNSQETQYF
TRBJ1-5,TRBV7-8,15,CASSFPGQGSQPQHF
TRBJ2-1,TRBV19,21,CASSIVPGLAGVHSSYNEQFF
TRBJ1-1,TRBV18,14,CASSGTGTNTEAFF
TRBJ1-5,TRBV19,17,CASSPKDRGLRNQPQHF
TRBJ1-1,TRBV7-9,16,CASSRRQPQGYTEAFF
TRBJ2-6,TRBV19,15,CASKGETSGANVLTF
TRBJ1-1,TRBV30,15,CAWRATDRGAAEAFF
TRBJ1-1,TRBV5-8,13,CASRAGQRDEAFF
TRBJ1-1,TRBV21-1,15,CASSKEAGLNTEAFF
TRBJ2-1,TRBV19,14,CASKRREGSDEQFF
TRBJ1-4,TRBV9,14,CASSPGQRMEKLFF
TRBJ2-3,TRBV9,19,CASSLGGGLTSGNADTQYF
TRBJ1-5,TRBV28,13,CASIRQGNQPQHF
TRBJ1-1,TRBV4-1,15,CASSLRTGGNTEAFF
TRBJ2-1,TRBV7-3,15,CASSLEIGGRHEQFF
TRBJ2-1,TRBV11-3,15,CASITRAGDYNEQFF
TRBJ2-4,TRBV6-5,14,CASSPGRPKNIQYF
TRBJ2-4,TRBV19,18,CAIQSMASGVLAKNIQYF
TRBJ1-3,TRBV3-1/TRBV3-2,14,CASSQVDFGNTIYF
TRBJ1-2,TRBV28,10,CASAGGGYTF
TRBJ2-1,TRBV11-3,15,CASSKIGGANGEQFF
TRBJ2-1,TRBV24-1,16,CATSDLQEPSYNEQFF
TRBJ1-2,TRBV21-1,16,CASRSLPGGAGGGYTF
TRBJ1-1,TRBV7-2,14,CASSEDRVRTEAFF
TRBJ1-5,TRBV7-2,13,CASRTGSNQPQHF
TRBJ2-1,TRBV11-3,16,CASSRLGLTSYNEQFF
TRBJ1-4,TRBV29-1,13,CSVEDPGFGKLFF
TRBJ1-5,TRBV7-6,17,CASSLVTAAGAGQPQHF
TRBJ1-2,TRBV7-2,14,CASSSQEGNYGYTF
TRBJ2-1,TRBV5-1,16,CASTLGPGQGFDEQFF
TRBJ1-2,TRBV7-2,15,CASSPQAGVRHGYTF
TRBJ1-6,TRBV6-1,14,CASRSQGFNSPLHF
TRBJ2-3,TRBV6-4,17,CASSDSIASGGTDTQYF
TRBJ1-6,TRBV19,16,CASTQSAQGYNSPLHF
TRBJ1-6,TRBV18,14,CASSRGGENSPLHF
TRBJ1-6,TRBV6-5,14,CASSYGTGVSPLHF
TRBJ1-3,TRBV11-2,16,CASSPGIRSSGNTIYF
TRBJ1-4,TRBV7-2,16,CATSRGFLATNEKLFF
TRBJ2-1,TRBV7-6,14,CASSLVPQGYEQFF
TRBJ2-3,TRBV7-8,13,CASSLLYRDTQYF
TRBJ1-1,TRBV7-9,12,CASSSRDTEAFF
TRBJ1-2,TRBV5-1,15,CASSPSTGQPRGYTF
TRBJ1-1,TRBV6-5,14,CASSTQGGRTEAFF
TRBJ1-2,TRBV18,15,CASSPRTDRTDGYTF
TRBJ2-1,TRBV25-1,11,CASSEWREQFF
TRBJ1-6,TRBV4-1,14,CASSLDREDSPLHF
TRBJ2-2,TRBV14,15,CASSQVGGATGELFF
TRBJ2-1,TRBV21-1,13,CASSSLQGREQFF
TRBJ1-4,TRBV7-2,15,CASSWVQGGNEKLFF
TRBJ2-2,TRBV27,14,CASSNRVGTGELFF
TRBJ1-2,TRBV19,15,CASSIMRTGSSGYTF
TRBJ2-6,TRBV24-1,17,CATSDLDRSSGANVLTF
TRBJ2-1,TRBV5-1,15,CASSLVGGDYNEQFF
TRBJ1-1,TRBV11-1,15,CASSSRQGTKGEAFF